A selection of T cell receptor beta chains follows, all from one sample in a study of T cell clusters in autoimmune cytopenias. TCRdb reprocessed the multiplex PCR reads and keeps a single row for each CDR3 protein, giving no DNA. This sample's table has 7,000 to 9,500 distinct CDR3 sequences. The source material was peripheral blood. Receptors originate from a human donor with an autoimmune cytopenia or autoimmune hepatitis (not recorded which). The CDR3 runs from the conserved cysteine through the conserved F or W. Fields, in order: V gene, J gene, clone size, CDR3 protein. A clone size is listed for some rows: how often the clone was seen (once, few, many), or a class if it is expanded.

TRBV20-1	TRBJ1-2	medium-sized	CSASSRGNYGYTF
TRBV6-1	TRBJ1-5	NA	CASSSRDSNQPQHF
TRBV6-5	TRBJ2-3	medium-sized	CASSYSGGSDTQYF
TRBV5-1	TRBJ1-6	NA	CASSIPRTGPSGNSPLHF
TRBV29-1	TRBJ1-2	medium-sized	CSVEDAGIGYGYTF
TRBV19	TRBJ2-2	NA	CASSSPAGVVKGELFF
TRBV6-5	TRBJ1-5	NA	CASSGGGFSNQPQHF
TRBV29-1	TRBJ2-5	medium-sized	CSVDRTETQYF
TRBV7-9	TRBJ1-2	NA	CASSLGQNYGYTF
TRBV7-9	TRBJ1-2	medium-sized	CASSFETGAYGYTF
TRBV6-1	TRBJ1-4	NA	CASRPAGSRGEKLFF
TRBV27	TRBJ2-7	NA	CASSWAGHSMAEQYF
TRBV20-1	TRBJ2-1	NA	CSARTGGYNEQFF
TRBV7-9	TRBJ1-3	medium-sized	CASSLANGYVSGNTIYF
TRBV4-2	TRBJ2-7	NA	CASSQDRGGTYEQYF
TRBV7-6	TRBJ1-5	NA	CASSRRGAGTESNQPQHF
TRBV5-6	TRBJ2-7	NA	CASSLGPGTGFYEQYF
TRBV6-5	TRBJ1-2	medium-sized	CASSLHDRANYGYTF
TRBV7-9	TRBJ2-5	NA	CASSLNLLGAGETQYF
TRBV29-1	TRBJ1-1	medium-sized	CSVEVSTGLGAFF
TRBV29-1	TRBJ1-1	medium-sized	CSVAESPGHLMNTEAFF
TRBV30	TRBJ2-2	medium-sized	CAWSLRLAGGPGGELFF
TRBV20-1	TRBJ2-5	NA	CSAGLAGQETQYF
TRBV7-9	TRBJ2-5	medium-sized	CASSLGVTGQLGETQYF
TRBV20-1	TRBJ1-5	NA	CSARGGQGDNQPQHF
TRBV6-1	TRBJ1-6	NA	CASSEGQGPASPLHF
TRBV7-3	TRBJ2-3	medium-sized	CASSLGLPFDTQYF
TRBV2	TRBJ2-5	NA	CASSGGGGETQYF
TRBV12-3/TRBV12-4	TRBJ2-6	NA	CASSLGQIGANVLTF
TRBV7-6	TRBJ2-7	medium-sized	CASSLGWISSGREGYEQYF
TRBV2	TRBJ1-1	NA	CASSDRVEAFF
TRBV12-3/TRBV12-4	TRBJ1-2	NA	CASSLVTGYGYTF
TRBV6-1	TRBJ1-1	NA	CASSTANANTEAFF
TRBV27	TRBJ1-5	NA	CAINRGNSNQPQHF
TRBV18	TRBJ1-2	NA	CASSPGQGYGYTF
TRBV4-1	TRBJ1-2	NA	CASSQERGANYGYTF
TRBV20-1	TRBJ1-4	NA	CSANREGRGLDEKLFF
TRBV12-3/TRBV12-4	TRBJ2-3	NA	CASSLWTGSTDTQYF
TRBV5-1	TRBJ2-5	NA	CASRPTGQGQETQYF
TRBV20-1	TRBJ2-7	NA	CSARVSTGTGEQYF
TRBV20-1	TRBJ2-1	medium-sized	CSAPTSGGYNEQFF
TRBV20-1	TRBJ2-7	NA	CSASPRGLSYEQYF
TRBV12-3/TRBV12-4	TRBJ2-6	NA	CASSSTPGGPRSGANVLTF
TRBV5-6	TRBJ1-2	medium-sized	CASSFDRVPYGYTF
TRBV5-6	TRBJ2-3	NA	CASSAGGSGKSTDTQYF
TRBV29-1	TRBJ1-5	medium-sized	CSVGVGGSNQPQHF
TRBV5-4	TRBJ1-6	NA	CASSLRRTESSYNSPLHF
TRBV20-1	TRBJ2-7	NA	CSAKGTPNSYEQYF
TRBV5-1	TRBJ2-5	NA	CASSRTGTGGAETQYF
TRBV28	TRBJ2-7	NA	CASSPSGNLYEQYF